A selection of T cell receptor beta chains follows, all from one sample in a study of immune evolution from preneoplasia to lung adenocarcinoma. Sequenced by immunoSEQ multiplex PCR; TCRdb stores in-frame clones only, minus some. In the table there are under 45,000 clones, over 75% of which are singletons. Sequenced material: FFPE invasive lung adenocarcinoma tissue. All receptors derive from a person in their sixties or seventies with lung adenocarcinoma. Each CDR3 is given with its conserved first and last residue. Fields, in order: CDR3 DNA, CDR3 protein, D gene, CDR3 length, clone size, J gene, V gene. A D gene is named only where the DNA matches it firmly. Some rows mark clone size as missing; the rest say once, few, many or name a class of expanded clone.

DNA: TGTGCCAGTCAGGGGGCGGGAGGGCCTAACGAGCAGTACTTC
CDR3: CASQGAGGPNEQYF
D: NA
length: 14
size: NA
J: TRBJ2-7
V: TRBV5-4

DNA: TGTGCCAGCAGCCCCGTGAGGGGGCGCACAGATACGCAGTATTTT
CDR3: CASSPVRGRTDTQYF
D: TRBD1
length: 15
size: NA
J: TRBJ2-3
V: TRBV28

DNA: TGTGCCAGCTCCTTAGCGGTCAGCTCCTACAATGAGCAGTTCTTC
CDR3: CASSLAVSSYNEQFF
D: NA
length: 15
size: once
J: TRBJ2-1
V: TRBV18

DNA: TGCGCCAGCAGCCAAGGGGGGTTTGAAGCTTTCTTT
CDR3: CASSQGGFEAFF
D: NA
length: 12
size: NA
J: TRBJ1-1
V: TRBV4-1

DNA: TGCGCCAGCAGTGAGTTTAGAAAGGGGGCGGGTCAGCCCCAGCATTTT
CDR3: CASSEFRKGAGQPQHF
D: TRBD1
length: 16
size: NA
J: TRBJ1-5
V: TRBV10-2

DNA: TGTGCCAGCAGCTTGCTCCTCCCAAACACTGAAGCTTTCTTT
CDR3: CASSLLLPNTEAFF
D: NA
length: 14
size: NA
J: TRBJ1-1
V: TRBV5-6

DNA: TGCGCCAGCAGCTCTAGACAGAGCGGACTAGCGGGAGGGCGAGACATTCAGTACTTC
CDR3: CASSSRQSGLAGGRDIQYF
D: TRBD2
length: 19
size: few
J: TRBJ2-4
V: TRBV4-1

DNA: TGTGCCAGCAGCGCAGGAGCGGGAACTCACAATGAGCAGTTCTTC
CDR3: CASSAGAGTHNEQFF
D: TRBD2
length: 15
size: NA
J: TRBJ2-1
V: TRBV11-2

DNA: TGCGCCAGCAGGTCTACAGGGCAAGAGACCCAGTACTTC
CDR3: CASRSTGQETQYF
D: NA
length: 13
size: NA
J: TRBJ2-5
V: TRBV5-1

DNA: TGTGCCAGCAGCGGGACAGCTTTCTACGAGCAGTACTTC
CDR3: CASSGTAFYEQYF
D: TRBD1
length: 13
size: NA
J: TRBJ2-7
V: TRBV28

DNA: TGTGCCAGCAGCACGACGCGGACTAGCTCCTACGAGCAGTACTTC
CDR3: CASSTTRTSSYEQYF
D: NA
length: 15
size: NA
J: TRBJ2-7
V: TRBV21-1

DNA: TGTGCCAGCAGTTTTTATCGCTACGAGCAGTACTTC
CDR3: CASSFYRYEQYF
D: NA
length: 12
size: NA
J: TRBJ2-7
V: TRBV28